Listed below are T cell receptor beta chains from one sample, sequenced in a study of T cell changes during pregnancy in multiple sclerosis. Some clones are missing from TCRdb's copy, which holds only in-frame ones; the method was immunoSEQ multiplex PCR. In the table there are 55,000 to 65,000 clones, about 92% of which are singletons. The material was peripheral blood, obtained in the first trimester of pregnancy. The receptors shown here come from a female donor in good health, enrolled as a control in a pregnancy study. CDR3s include the opening cysteine and the closing phenylalanine or tryptophan. Each record gives: clone size, D gene, V gene, J gene, CDR3 DNA, CDR3 protein. A D gene is named only where the DNA matches it firmly. Rows give clone size only sometimes, using once, few, many, or a class for an expanded clone.

NA,TRBD1,TRBV2,TRBJ2-2,TGTGCCAGCAGTCCTCTTGGACAGGCTGGCGGGGAGCTGTTTTTT,CASSPLGQAGGELFF
NA,TRBD1,TRBV6-5,TRBJ2-1,TGTGCCAGCAGTTCCACCGGGACAGGTTCCTACAATGAGCAGTTCTTC,CASSSTGTGSYNEQFF
NA,NA,TRBV6-5,TRBJ1-5,TGTGCCAGCAGTTCGGACAGCTCACCCAAGAATCAGCCCCAGCATTTT,CASSSDSSPKNQPQHF
NA,NA,TRBV28,TRBJ1-3,TGTGCCAGCAGTCCCCCCTTGGGGGGCTCTGGAAACACCATATATTTT,CASSPPLGGSGNTIYF
once,TRBD1,TRBV6-1,TRBJ1-1,TGTGCCAGCACTTGGACAGGGTGGAACACTGAAGCTTTCTTT,CASTWTGWNTEAFF
NA,TRBD1,TRBV30,TRBJ2-3,TGTGCCTGGAGTCCCCCCGGACCCCGGACAGGGGGAGATACGCAGTATTTT,CAWSPPGPRTGGDTQYF
NA,NA,TRBV4-2,TRBJ1-4,TGTGCCAGCAGCCAAGACAGGGCCACTAATGAAAAACTGTTTTTT,CASSQDRATNEKLFF
NA,NA,TRBV7-9,TRBJ2-3,TGTGCCAGCAGCGGAAGAGGGAATTCAGATACGCAGTATTTT,CASSGRGNSDTQYF
NA,NA,TRBV14,TRBJ1-3,TGTGCCAGCAGCCAAGTCAATACAGGGCTTTCCACCATATATTTT,CASSQVNTGLSTIYF
NA,NA,TRBV6-5,TRBJ1-5,TGTGCCAGCAGTTACGAGGGCCAGCCCCAGCATTTT,CASSYEGQPQHF
NA,NA,TRBV2,TRBJ2-2,TGTGCCAGCAGCTCTCGCGGGGTTGGCGGGGAGCTGTTTTTT,CASSSRGVGGELFF
once,NA,TRBV7-9,TRBJ2-5,TGTGCCAGCAGCGCCACAGGGATGGAGACCCAGTACTTC,CASSATGMETQYF
NA,NA,TRBV18,TRBJ1-2,TGTGCCAGCTCAGCCTTCGGGGAAAATGGCTACACCTTC,CASSAFGENGYTF
once,TRBD1,TRBV10-3,TRBJ2-1,TGTGCCATCAGTGTGGCAGGGGGTTCCTACAATGAGCAGTTCTTC,CAISVAGGSYNEQFF
once,NA,TRBV13,TRBJ1-3,TGTGCCAGCAGCTTGGGCTACTCTGGAAACACCATATATTTT,CASSLGYSGNTIYF
NA,NA,TRBV4-3,TRBJ1-1,TGCGCCAGCAGCCAAGCCCTTGGAGTGAACACTGAAGCTTTCTTT,CASSQALGVNTEAFF
once,NA,TRBV7-8,TRBJ1-5,TGTGCCAGCAGCTTAGTTAGTACAGGCGGCAATCAGCCCCAGCATTTT,CASSLVSTGGNQPQHF
NA,NA,TRBV11-3,TRBJ1-1,TGTGCCAGCCTAGGGGCTGGGAACACTGAAGCTTTCTTT,CASLGAGNTEAFF
NA,TRBD1,TRBV27,TRBJ2-7,TGTGCCAGCAGTTTAAGGGACAGCCTTACAAAGCAGTACTTC,CASSLRDSLTKQYF
medium-sized,TRBD2,TRBV4-3,TRBJ2-7,TGCGCCAGCAGCCTTACCTTGATGCGGGAGGTACCCTATGAGCAGTACTTC,CASSLTLMREVPYEQYF
NA,TRBD2,TRBV7-9,TRBJ2-7,TGTGCCAGCAGCCCTTTGGGGGCGGGGGGGTCCTACGAGCAGTACTTC,CASSPLGAGGSYEQYF
NA,TRBD2,TRBV19,TRBJ2-1,TGTGCCAGTAGTATAGTAGGCGGGAGGGCCGGTGAGCAGTTCTTC,CASSIVGGRAGEQFF
NA,TRBD1,TRBV6-6,TRBJ2-3,TGTGCCAGCAGTTACTCGGACAGGGGAGGGACAGATACGCAGTATTTT,CASSYSDRGGTDTQYF
NA,TRBD2,TRBV7-3,TRBJ2-3,TGTGCCAGCAGCTCTATGGCGGGGGGGAGCACAGATACGCAGTATTTT,CASSSMAGGSTDTQYF
NA,NA,TRBV6-1,TRBJ2-3,TGTGCCAGCAGTTTTCGTCAGGGTGGAGATACGCAGTATTTT,CASSFRQGGDTQYF
NA,TRBD2,TRBV10-2,TRBJ2-2,TGCGCCAGCAGCTATACCCCTCGGGAGGCCGGGGAGCTGTTTTTT,CASSYTPREAGELFF
NA,NA,TRBV6-5,TRBJ1-1,TGTGCCAGCAGCCCCGACGCGACAGCACGTCGAGCTTTCTTT,CASSPDATARRAFF
few,NA,TRBV5-1,TRBJ1-4,TGCGCCAGCAGCGGTGACGCGGGGACGGGTGAAAAACTGTTTTTT,CASSGDAGTGEKLFF
NA,NA,TRBV5-1,TRBJ2-7,TGCGCCAGCAGCTTAAGACCGGACAACTCCTACGAGCAGTACTTC,CASSLRPDNSYEQYF
NA,TRBD1,TRBV5-1,TRBJ1-1,TGCGCCAGCAGCTCGCGACCGGGACAGGCGACTGAAGCTTTCTTT,CASSSRPGQATEAFF
NA,NA,TRBV12-5,TRBJ1-1,TGTGCTAGTGCTCCCGGGTTGACTGAAGCTTTCTTT,CASAPGLTEAFF
NA,NA,TRBV2,TRBJ1-3,TGTGCCAGCAGTGTAGAGGATCCCTCTGGAAACACCATATATTTT,CASSVEDPSGNTIYF
NA,TRBD1,TRBV29-1,TRBJ1-1,TGCAGCGTTTCACAGGGGGCGTACGCTGAAGCTTTCTTT,CSVSQGAYAEAFF
NA,TRBD1,TRBV18,TRBJ2-7,TGTGCCAGCTCACCCCGGACAGGGGAGGACGAGCAGTACTTC,CASSPRTGEDEQYF
NA,TRBD2,TRBV29-1,TRBJ2-5,TGCAGCGTTGCTGGGACTAGCGGACAAGAGACCCAGTACTTC,CSVAGTSGQETQYF
once,TRBD1,TRBV19,TRBJ2-1,TGTGCCAGTAGTTTGGACAGGGCGTTTACCTCCTACAATGAGCAGTTCTTC,CASSLDRAFTSYNEQFF
NA,TRBD1,TRBV10-3,TRBJ2-5,TGTGCCATCAGTGGGGTCGGGACAGGGGGAAGAGAGACCCAGTACTTC,CAISGVGTGGRETQYF
NA,NA,TRBV7-9,TRBJ2-1,TGTGCCAGCACCTCGCAGAGGAATGAGCAGTTCTTC,CASTSQRNEQFF
few,TRBD2,TRBV19,TRBJ2-4,TGTGCCAGTAGTATAAGGGGGGGACTAGCGGGAGGGGGAACTTTAAACATTCAGTACTTC,CASSIRGGLAGGGTLNIQYF
NA,NA,TRBV6-5,TRBJ2-7,TGTGCCAGCAGTTCCGCCCCCCGAGGGGGGGTGGAGTACTTC,CASSSAPRGGVEYF
NA,TRBD2,TRBV5-8,TRBJ2-3,TGTGCCAGCAGCCGGGGACTAGCGGGTCTTTTCACAGATACGCAGTATTTT,CASSRGLAGLFTDTQYF
few,NA,TRBV6-5,TRBJ1-1,TGTGCCAGCGAGACAGGGAACACTGAAGCTTTCTTT,CASETGNTEAFF
once,TRBD2,TRBV10-2,TRBJ2-2,TGCGCCAGCATGAAAGAGCGGGGGGGGACCGGGGAGCTGTTTTTT,CASMKERGGTGELFF
NA,NA,TRBV6-6,TRBJ2-5,TGTGCCAGCAGTTACGGTCTAGCGCTATCTCAAGAGACCCAGTACTTC,CASSYGLALSQETQYF
once,TRBD2,TRBV11-3,TRBJ2-1,TGTGCCAGCAGCCCTTGGCGGGAGGGCCTCTCGGATGAGCAGTTCTTC,CASSPWREGLSDEQFF
NA,TRBD2,TRBV19,TRBJ2-3,TGTGCCAGTAGTATTATTCGGGAGACTAGCGGGGGGGGCACAGATACGCAGTATTTT,CASSIIRETSGGGTDTQYF
once,TRBD1,TRBV11-2,TRBJ2-5,TGTGCCAGCAGCTTGACAGGGAAGGAGACCCAGTACTTC,CASSLTGKETQYF
NA,NA,TRBV2,TRBJ2-5,TGTGCCAGCAGAGTTAACGAGGGGGAAGAGACCCAGTACTTC,CASRVNEGEETQYF
once,NA,TRBV6-5,TRBJ2-3,TGTGCCAGCAGTTACGCCAGGGCAAGAGATACGCAGTATTTT,CASSYARARDTQYF
NA,TRBD1,TRBV19,TRBJ1-2,TGTGCCAGTAGCTCTTACGACGCAGGGGGCGGGGGCTACACCTTC,CASSSYDAGGGGYTF
NA,NA,TRBV2,TRBJ2-2,TGTGCCAGCAAGAAGTCCGAAGAGCTCGGGGAGCTGTTTTTT,CASKKSEELGELFF
NA,NA,TRBV7-3,TRBJ2-1,TGTGCCAGCAGCTTAACGAGGAACAATGAGCAGTTCTTC,CASSLTRNNEQFF
NA,NA,TRBV10-3,TRBJ1-1,TGTGCCATCAGTGATCGGGGTAGAACCACTGAAGCTTTCTTT,CAISDRGRTTEAFF